The TCR beta chain described here comes from a study of CD8+ T cells in alopecia areata. Study-wide points: Sequence data from scalp samples additionally include resident alphabeta T cells of normal skin.

Isolated RNA was reverse transcribed into cDNA used as the sequencing template. The method was immunoSEQ multiplex PCR; TCRdb's version includes in-frame clones alone and lacks a portion of them. The profile shows 150,000 to 200,000 clones, about 72% of them singletons. This clone has a single count. Its antigen remains unknown. CDR1 and CDR2 from the germline V gene are MGHRA and YSYEKL. The length of the CDR3 is 16 residues. V gave up 0 bases and J gave up 2 bases, with 11 bases separating them. V and J are TRBV4-1 and TRBJ2-1; D perhaps matches TRBD2 (6 bases). Sample: CD8+ T cells sorted from blood, taken at week 0. This clonotype was sampled from a human donor with alopecia areata. The CDR3 sequence: CASSQDRDSTYNEQFF. CDR3 DNA sequence: TGCGCCAGCAGCCAAGATCGGGACTCTACCTACAATGAGCAGTTCTTC.